This paragraph covers one TCR beta chain sequence. The source of the sample is a study of cytomegalovirus exposure and HLA in healthy donors. Researchers ran the PCR with 60 Vbeta and 13 Jbeta primers. This table comes from immunoSEQ multiplex PCR, and its TCRdb copy is limited to in-frame clones, with some not included. In the table there are hundreds of thousands of clones, about 80% of which are singletons. CDR1 MGHDK and CDR2 SYGVNS come from the germline V gene. The CDR3 is made up of 10 amino acids. V was trimmed by 1 base and J by 13 bases, leaving 4 bases between them. Sequencing was done on a sample of PBMCs. The TCR sequence derives from a woman in her forties in good health and CMV-seronegative. This chain links TRBV25-1 with TRBJ1-4, with D uncertain. CDR3 region: CASSELSLFF. CDR3 bases: TGTGCCAGCAGTGAATTATCACTGTTTTTT.